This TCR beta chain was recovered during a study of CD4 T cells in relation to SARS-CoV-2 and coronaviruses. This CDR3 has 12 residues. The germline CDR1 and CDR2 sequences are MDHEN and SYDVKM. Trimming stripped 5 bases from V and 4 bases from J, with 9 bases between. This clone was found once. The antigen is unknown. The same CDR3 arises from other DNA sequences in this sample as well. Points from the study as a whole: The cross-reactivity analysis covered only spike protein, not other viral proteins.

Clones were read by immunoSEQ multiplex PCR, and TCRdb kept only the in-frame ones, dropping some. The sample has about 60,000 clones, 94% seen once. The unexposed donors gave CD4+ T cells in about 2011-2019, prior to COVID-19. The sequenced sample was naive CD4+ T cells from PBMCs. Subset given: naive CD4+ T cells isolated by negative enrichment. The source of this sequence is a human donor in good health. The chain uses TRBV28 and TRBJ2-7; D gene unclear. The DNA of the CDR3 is TGTGCCAGCAGTCTCCTGGGGTACGAGCAGTACTTC. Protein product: CASSLLGYEQYF.